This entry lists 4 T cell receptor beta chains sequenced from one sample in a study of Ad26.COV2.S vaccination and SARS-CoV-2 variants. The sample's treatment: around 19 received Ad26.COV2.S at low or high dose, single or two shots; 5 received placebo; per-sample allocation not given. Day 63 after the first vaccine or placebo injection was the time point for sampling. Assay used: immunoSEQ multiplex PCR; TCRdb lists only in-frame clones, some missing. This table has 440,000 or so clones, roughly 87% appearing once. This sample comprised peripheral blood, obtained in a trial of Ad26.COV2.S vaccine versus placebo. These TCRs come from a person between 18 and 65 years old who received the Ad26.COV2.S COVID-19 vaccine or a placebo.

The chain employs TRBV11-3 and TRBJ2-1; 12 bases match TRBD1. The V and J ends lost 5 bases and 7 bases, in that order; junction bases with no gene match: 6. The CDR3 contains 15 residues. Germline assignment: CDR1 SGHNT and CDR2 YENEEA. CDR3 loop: CASSPGQGALNEQFF. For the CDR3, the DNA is TGTGCCAGCAGCCCGGGACAGGGGGCGTTAAATGAGCAGTTCTTC.

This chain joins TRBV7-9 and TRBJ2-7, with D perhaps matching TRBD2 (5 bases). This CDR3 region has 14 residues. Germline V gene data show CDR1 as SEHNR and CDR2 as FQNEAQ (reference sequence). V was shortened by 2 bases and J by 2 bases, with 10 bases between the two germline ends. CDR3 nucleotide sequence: TGTGCCAGCAGCTTAAGCGGAGTGCCCTACGAGCAGTACTTC. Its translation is CASSLSGVPYEQYF.

This chain's CDR3 is CAISAGGGGSNEQFF. The DNA of the CDR3 is TGTGCCATCAGTGCCGGGGGGGGAGGATCCAATGAGCAGTTCTTC. V and J are TRBV10-3 and TRBJ2-1, with 8 bases that match TRBD2. Trimming at V came to 4 bases and at J to 6 bases, leaving 8 bases not matched to a gene. The germline gives CDR1 ENHRY, CDR2 SYGVKD. This CDR3 is 15 amino acids long.

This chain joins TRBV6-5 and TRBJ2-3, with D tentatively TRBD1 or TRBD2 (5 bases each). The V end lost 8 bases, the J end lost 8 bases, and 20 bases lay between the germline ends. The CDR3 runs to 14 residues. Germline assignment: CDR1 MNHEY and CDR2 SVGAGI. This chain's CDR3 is CASQQAKPAGTQYF. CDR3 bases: TGTGCCAGCCAACAGGCCAAGCCGGCGGGTACGCAGTATTTT.